This TCR beta chain was found in a study of blood T cell repertoires in COVID-19. Overall study context: In each case, the material was cDNA or gDNA derived from T cells, B-cell-depleted T cells, or PBMCs.

Produced via immunoSEQ multiplex PCR; TCRdb's table is partial and in-frame only. The sample shows about 320,000 clones, around nine tenths of them seen only once. Participants, about 18 to 90 years old, spanned more than 20 US areas. Categorization into cohorts depended on clinical history that participants reported. Two negative PCRs, clearance, or symptom resolution characterized the recovered Cohort 3 donors. This receptor was identified in a man in his 60s who had recovered from COVID-19. Sequenced input: PBMCs or T cells enriched from blood (not recorded which).

The CDR3 DNA sequence: TGCGCCAGCAGCCAAGTGAATAGCGGGAGCGGAACCGGGGAGCTGTTTTTT. It yields the protein CASSQVNSGSGTGELFF. The chain couples TRBV4-1 to TRBJ2-2; 9 bases line up with TRBD2. The CDR3 contains 17 residues. V gave up 1 base and J gave up 5 bases; unmatched junction bases: 8. In germline, CDR1 is MGHRA, CDR2 YSYEKL.